This record concerns one T cell receptor (beta chain) sequence. Generated by immunoSEQ multiplex PCR, the TCRdb table keeps only in-frame clones and is missing some. The sample holds around 76,000 clones; approximately 80% are singletons and the top ten take 0.83%. Germline CDR1 and CDR2: LGHDT and YNNKEL (reference sequence). V lost 9 bases, J lost 0 bases, and 11 bases lay in between. This CDR3 is 14 amino acids long. These data come from a study of blood T cell repertoires in COVID-19. Looking at the study overall: Researchers got acute and convalescent COVID-19 samples from the United States, Italy and Spain. T cells, B-cell-depleted T cells, or PBMCs provided the cDNA or gDNA that served as material.

The chain carries TRBV3-1 (or the pseudogene TRBV3-2) and TRBJ2-2; D remains ambiguous. The clonotype comes from an older woman with acute or convalescent COVID-19. Sequencing was done on a sample of peripheral blood. CDR3 DNA sequence: TGTGCCAGTTCAAATTTTGCGAACACCGGGGAGCTGTTTTTT. Translation gives CASSNFANTGELFF.